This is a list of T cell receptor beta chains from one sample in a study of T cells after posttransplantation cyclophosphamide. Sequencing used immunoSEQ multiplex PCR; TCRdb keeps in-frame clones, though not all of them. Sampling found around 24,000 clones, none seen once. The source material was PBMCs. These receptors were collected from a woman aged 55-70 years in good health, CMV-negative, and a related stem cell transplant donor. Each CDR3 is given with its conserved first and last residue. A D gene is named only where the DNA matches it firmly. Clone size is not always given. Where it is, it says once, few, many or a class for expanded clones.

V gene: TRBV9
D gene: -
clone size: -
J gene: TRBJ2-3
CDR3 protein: CASSPQGGLGYTDTQYF
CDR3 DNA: TGTGCCAGCAGCCCCCAAGGCGGGTTGGGGTACACAGATACGCAGTATTTT

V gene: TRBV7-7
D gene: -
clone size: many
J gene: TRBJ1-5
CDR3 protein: CASSLDGNQPQHF
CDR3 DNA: TGTGCCAGCAGCTTAGACGGTAATCAGCCCCAGCATTTT

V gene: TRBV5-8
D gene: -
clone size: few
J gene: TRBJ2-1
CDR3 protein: CASSLLRYSGDWNEQFF
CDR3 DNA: TGTGCCAGCAGCTTGTTGAGGTATTCGGGGGACTGGAATGAGCAGTTCTTC

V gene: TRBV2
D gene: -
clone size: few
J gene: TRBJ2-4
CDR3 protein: CASSETGLILGDIQYF
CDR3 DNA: TGTGCCAGCAGTGAGACCGGTCTCATCTTAGGGGACATTCAGTACTTC

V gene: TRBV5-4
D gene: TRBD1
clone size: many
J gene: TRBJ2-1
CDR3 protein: CASSLRGGRNEQFF
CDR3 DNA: TGTGCCAGCAGCTTGAGAGGGGGCCGGAATGAGCAGTTCTTC

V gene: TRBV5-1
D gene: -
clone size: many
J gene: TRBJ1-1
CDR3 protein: CASAPLGKEVTEAFF
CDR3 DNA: TGCGCCAGCGCCCCCCTCGGGAAAGAAGTTACTGAAGCTTTCTTT

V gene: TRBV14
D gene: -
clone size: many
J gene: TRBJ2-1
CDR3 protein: CASSQPGWPTNEQFF
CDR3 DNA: TGTGCCAGCAGCCAACCTGGCTGGCCCACCAATGAGCAGTTCTTC

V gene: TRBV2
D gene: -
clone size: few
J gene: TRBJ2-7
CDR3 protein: CASRATGGDYEQYF
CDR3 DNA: TGTGCCAGCAGGGCGACAGGCGGAGACTACGAGCAGTACTTC

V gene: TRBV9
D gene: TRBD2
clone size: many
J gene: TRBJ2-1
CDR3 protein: CASSVGLGSGSGEQFF
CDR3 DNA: TGTGCCAGCAGCGTAGGGTTAGGTAGCGGGAGTGGGGAGCAGTTCTTC

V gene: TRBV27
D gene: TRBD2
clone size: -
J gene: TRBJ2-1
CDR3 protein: CASSTLSGGHSYNEQFF
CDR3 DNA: TGTGCCAGCAGTACCCTTAGCGGGGGCCACTCCTACAATGAGCAGTTCTTC

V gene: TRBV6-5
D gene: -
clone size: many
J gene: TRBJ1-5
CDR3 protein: CASTRRQGGQPQHF
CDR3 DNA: TGTGCCAGCACCAGAAGGCAGGGCGGTCAGCCCCAGCATTTT

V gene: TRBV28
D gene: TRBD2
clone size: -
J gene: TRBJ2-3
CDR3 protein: CASSARLAGGGGTQYF
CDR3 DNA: TGTGCCAGCAGTGCCCGTCTAGCGGGGGGAGGAGGTACGCAGTATTTT

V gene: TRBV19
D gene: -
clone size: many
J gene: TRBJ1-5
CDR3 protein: CASSTPDTGSKGQPQHF
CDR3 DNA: TGTGCCAGTAGTACGCCCGATACGGGGTCTAAAGGTCAGCCCCAGCATTTT

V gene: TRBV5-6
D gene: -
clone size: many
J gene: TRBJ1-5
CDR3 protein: CASSNGQLEGQPQHF
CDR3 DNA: TGTGCCAGCAGCAACGGACAGTTGGAAGGACAGCCCCAGCATTTT

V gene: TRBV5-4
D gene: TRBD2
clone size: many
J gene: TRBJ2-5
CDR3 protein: CASSFSGAGETQYF
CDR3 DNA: TGTGCCAGCAGCTTTAGCGGGGCTGGAGAGACCCAGTACTTC

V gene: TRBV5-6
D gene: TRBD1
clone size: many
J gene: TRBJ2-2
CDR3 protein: CASSEGASGELFF
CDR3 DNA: TGTGCCAGCAGCGAGGGGGCCAGCGGGGAGCTGTTTTTT

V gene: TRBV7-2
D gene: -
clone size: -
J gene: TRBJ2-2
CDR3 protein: CASSHRSGENTGELFF
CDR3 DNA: TGTGCCAGCAGCCATCGATCGGGGGAGAACACCGGGGAGCTGTTTTTT

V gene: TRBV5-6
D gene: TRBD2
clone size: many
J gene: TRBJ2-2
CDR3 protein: CASSLAGGPLYGELFF
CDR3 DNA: TGTGCCAGCAGCTTAGCGGGAGGGCCGCTTTACGGGGAGCTGTTTTTT

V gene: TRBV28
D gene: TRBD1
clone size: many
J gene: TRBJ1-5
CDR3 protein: CASSLRQGSQPQHF
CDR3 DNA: TGTGCCAGCAGTCTTCGACAGGGGAGTCAGCCCCAGCATTTT

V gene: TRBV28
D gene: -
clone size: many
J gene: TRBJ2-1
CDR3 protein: CASTPRGLERRAVRSEQFF
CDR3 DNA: TGTGCCAGCACCCCCCGCGGCTTAGAGAGGAGGGCCGTTAGGAGTGAGCAGTTCTTC

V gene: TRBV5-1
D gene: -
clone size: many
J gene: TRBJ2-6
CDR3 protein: CASSLEGGGANVLTF
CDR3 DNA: TGCGCCAGCAGCTTAGAGGGTGGCGGGGCCAACGTCCTGACTTTC

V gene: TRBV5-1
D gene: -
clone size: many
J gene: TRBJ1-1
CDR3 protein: CASNPAGAENTEAFF
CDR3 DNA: TGCGCCAGCAACCCGGCGGGGGCCGAGAACACTGAAGCTTTCTTT

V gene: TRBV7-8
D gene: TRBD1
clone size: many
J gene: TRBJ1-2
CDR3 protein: CASSPGQGGGYTF
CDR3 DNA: TGTGCCAGCAGCCCGGGACAGGGAGGTGGCTACACCTTC

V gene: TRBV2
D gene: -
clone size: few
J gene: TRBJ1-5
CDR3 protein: CASSERQQFQPQHF
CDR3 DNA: TGTGCCAGCAGTGAACGACAGCAGTTTCAGCCCCAGCATTTT

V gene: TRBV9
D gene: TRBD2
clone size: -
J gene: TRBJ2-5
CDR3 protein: CASSVRGFSGGETQYF
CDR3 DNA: TGTGCCAGCAGCGTCAGAGGGTTCAGCGGGGGTGAGACCCAGTACTTC

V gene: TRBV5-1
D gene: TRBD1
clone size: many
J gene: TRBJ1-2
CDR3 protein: CASSRSPGQGGNGYTF
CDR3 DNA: TGCGCCAGCAGCAGATCACCGGGACAGGGTGGGAATGGCTACACCTTC

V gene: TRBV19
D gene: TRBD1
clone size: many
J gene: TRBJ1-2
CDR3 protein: CASGTDGYTF
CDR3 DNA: TGTGCCAGTGGGACAGATGGCTACACCTTC

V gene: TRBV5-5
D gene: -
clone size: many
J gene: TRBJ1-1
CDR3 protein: CASSFGPAVNTEAFF
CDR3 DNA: TGTGCCAGCAGCTTCGGCCCCGCGGTGAACACTGAAGCTTTCTTT

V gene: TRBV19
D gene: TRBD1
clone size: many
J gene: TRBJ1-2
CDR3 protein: CASSAQGGLGYTF
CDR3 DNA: TGTGCCAGTAGTGCCCAGGGGGGCCTTGGCTACACCTTC

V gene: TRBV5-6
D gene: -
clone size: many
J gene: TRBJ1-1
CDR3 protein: CASSPGLANTEAFF
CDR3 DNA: TGTGCCAGCAGCCCGGGACTGGCAAACACTGAAGCTTTCTTT

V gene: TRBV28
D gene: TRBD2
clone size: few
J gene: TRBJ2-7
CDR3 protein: CASSFRWDYSSYEQYF
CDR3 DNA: TGTGCCAGCAGTTTCCGGTGGGACTACTCCTCCTACGAGCAGTACTTC

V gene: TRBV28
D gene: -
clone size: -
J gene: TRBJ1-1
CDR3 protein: CASSLRVSYTEAFF
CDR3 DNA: TGTGCCAGCAGTTTGAGGGTTAGTTACACTGAAGCTTTCTTT

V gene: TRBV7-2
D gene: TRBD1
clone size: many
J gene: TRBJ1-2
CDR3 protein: CASSLYVDRAYGYTF
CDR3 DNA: TGTGCCAGCAGCTTATACGTCGACAGGGCGTATGGCTACACCTTC

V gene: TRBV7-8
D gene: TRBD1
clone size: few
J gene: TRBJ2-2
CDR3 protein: CASSLVGQGYGELFF
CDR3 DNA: TGTGCCAGCAGCTTAGTGGGACAGGGGTACGGGGAGCTGTTTTTT

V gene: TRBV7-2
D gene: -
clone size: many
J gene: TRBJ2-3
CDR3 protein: CASSLDRVDTQYF
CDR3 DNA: TGTGCCAGCAGCTTAGACCGGGTAGATACGCAGTATTTT

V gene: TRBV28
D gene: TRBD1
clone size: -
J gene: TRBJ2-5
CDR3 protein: CATQGVQETQYF
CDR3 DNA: TGTGCCACTCAGGGGGTCCAAGAGACCCAGTACTTC

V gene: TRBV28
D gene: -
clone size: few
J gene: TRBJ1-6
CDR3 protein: CATLQVSPGSPLHF
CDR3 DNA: TGTGCCACGTTACAGGTGTCTCCTGGTTCACCCCTCCACTTT

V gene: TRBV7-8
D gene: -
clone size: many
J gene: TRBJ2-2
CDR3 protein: CASSPFNTGELFF
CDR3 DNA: TGTGCCAGCAGCCCTTTTAACACCGGGGAGCTGTTTTTT